This T cell receptor (beta chain) was recorded in a study of identical twins. Study-wide results and caveats: Twins' excess sharing was less marked for out-of-frame beta sequences.

This clonotype was seen a handful of times. Its cognate antigen is unknown. Healthy Caucasian individuals made up all the donors. Unique molecular identifiers were present on the cDNA, and a universal primer site came from template switching. TCRdb called the 5' RACE reads again in MiXCR, with one record for every CDR3 protein. Seen here are 1.5 million to 2 million distinct CDR3 sequences, about 31% observed once, and the top ten hold around 0.3%. Sample: cord blood. This TCR came from a newborn girl in good health.

This CDR3 reads CASLRQGYYNEQFF. The CDR3 nucleotides are TGTGCCAGCCTAAGACAGGGGTACTACAATGAGCAGTTCTTC. The chain carries TRBV2 and TRBJ2-1, with 8 bases lining up with TRBD1. V was clipped by 8 bases and J by 3 bases; unmatched bases: 6. This CDR3 contains 14 residues. Germline V gene lookup returns CDR1 SNHLY and CDR2 FYNNEI.